This entry features one TCR beta chain sequence. The clone's antigen remains unknown. No much larger clone exists at a distance of one base, and base qualities are not known. Libraries came from PCR. TCRdb names Illumina MiSeq as the instrument used. TCRdb redid the processing of the public reads, applying fastp at Q25 and MiXCR, and retained in-frame beta chains. Every distinct CDR3 protein forms one entry, paired with its most common genes and DNA. In all, the sample holds about 9,600 distinct CDR3 sequences, and around a third of those were seen once. Of the sample, roughly 6% is held by the ten largest clones. The data stem from a study of regulatory and conventional T cells in breast cancer (dated by TCRdb to the mid-2010s). V is cut back by 4 bases and J by 4 bases, with 5 bases in the junction unmatched. The germline V gene provides CDR1 SGHTA and CDR2 FQGNSA. The CDR3 has 14 amino acids, counting the end cysteine and phenylalanine. The only DNA kept is the CDR3, 42 bases in frame from the first base.

The specimen sequenced was conventional T cells from blood. In this chain, TRBV7-2 is recombined with TRBJ2-3, with 7 middle bases fitting TRBD1. The TCR originated in a male donor in good health. The CDR3 in this case is CASSSDQGADTQYF. The sequenced DNA: TGTGCCAGCAGCTCCGATCAGGGGGCAGATACGCAGTATTTT.